This entry lists 5 T cell receptor beta chains sequenced from one sample in a study of shared clonotypes between healthy human individuals. Here immunoSEQ multiplex PCR was the method, and the copy in TCRdb shows in-frame clones only, minus some. The repertoire holds about 2.1 million clones, with about 92% as singletons. CD8 cells classed as naive were CD45RO-negative and positively selected for CCR7, excluding terminally differentiated effector memory CD45RA+ cells. The sequenced sample was naive CD8+ T cells from PBMCs. Receptors were obtained from a man younger than 35 in good health. Some clones in this sample may be carry-over from other donors' samples.

The table lists this clone with a count of one. Other DNA sequences in the same sample also yield this CDR3. The chain has TRBV5-6 and TRBJ1-1; unclear D gene. The germline V gene has CDR1 SGHDT and CDR2 YYEEEE. Trimming stripped 0 bases from V and 1 base from J, with 4 bases between. The CDR3 is 13 amino acids. The CDR3 loop is CASSLVRNTEAFF. The CDR3 DNA sequence: TGTGCCAGCAGCTTGGTTCGGAACACTGAAGCTTTCTTT.

V usage is TRBV19 and J usage is TRBJ1-5; D might be TRBD1 (5 bases). The germline V gene encodes CDR1 LNHDA and CDR2 SQIVND (reference sequence). The V and J ends lost 1 base and 2 bases respectively, with 9 bases between them. CDR3 size: 15 residues. The CDR3 DNA is TGTGCCAGTAGTATAGTTGAGGGACGCAATCAGCCCCAGCATTTT. Translation gives CASSIVEGRNQPQHF.

V gene TRBV6-7 combines with J gene TRBJ2-3; either TRBD1 or TRBD2 may fit D (5 bases each). TRBV6-7 carries the ORF label, with uncertain function. V lost 7 bases to trimming and J lost 1 base, with 27 bases between them. The CDR3 totals 19 residues. The DNA for the CDR3 is TGTGCCAGCATCACCCCCCGGGACGGAACCTACCGACGCACAGATACGCAGTATTTT. As protein: CASITPRDGTYRRTDTQYF.

The CDR3 region is CASSPGLALSGNTIYF. Here the CDR3 DNA reads TGTGCCAGCAGCCCTGGACTAGCCCTCTCTGGAAACACCATATATTTT. V is TRBV5-4 and J is TRBJ1-3; D is unclear. Germline values: CDR1 SGHNT, CDR2 YYREEE (reference sequence). This CDR3 has 16 residues. With 4 bases removed from V and 0 bases from J, the gap between germline ends came to 14 bases. The full variable domain, in which reference TRBV5-4 and TRBJ1-3 provide the parts outside the CDR3, is ETGVTQSPTHLIKTRGQQVTLRCSSQSGHNTVSWYQQALGQGPQFIFQYYREEENGRGNFPPRFSGLQFPNYSSELNVNALELDDSALYLCASSPGLALSGNTIYFGEGSWLTVV.

V and J are TRBV5-6 and TRBJ1-1; TRBD1 might be the D (6 bases). Trimming removed 1 base from V and 4 bases from J, with 11 bases in between. CDR3 length: 14 amino acids. Germline assignment: CDR1 SGHDT and CDR2 YYEEEE. DNA for the CDR3: TGTGCCAGCAGCTTGTGGGGGGCGGGCACTGAAGCTTTCTTT. Translation gives CASSLWGAGTEAFF.